This T cell receptor beta chain was sequenced during a study of monozygotic twins with inflammatory bowel disease. Turning to this clonotype: Its antigen is as yet unknown.

Findings and caveats of the study: No difference in repertoire similarity was seen between concordant and discordant twins, possibly because power was limited. Relative to healthy twins, IBD patients had fewer clonotypes in common with others, a gap that was especially apparent with disease activity.

From germline, CDR1 is MNHNS and CDR2 SASEGT. This CDR3 comprises 13 residues. TCRdb reprocessed the 5' RACE reads and keeps a single row for each CDR3 protein, giving no DNA. This sample contains a few hundred thousand distinct CDR3 sequences. The chain employs TRBV6-1 and TRBJ2-3; TCRdb indicates TRBD2, and absent DNA this call remains unverified. This receptor was taken from a human donor with ulcerative colitis or Crohn's disease, or a healthy co-twin of an affected twin (not recorded which). The sequencing sample was made of blood. The CDR3 protein is CASSEAWETAWYF.